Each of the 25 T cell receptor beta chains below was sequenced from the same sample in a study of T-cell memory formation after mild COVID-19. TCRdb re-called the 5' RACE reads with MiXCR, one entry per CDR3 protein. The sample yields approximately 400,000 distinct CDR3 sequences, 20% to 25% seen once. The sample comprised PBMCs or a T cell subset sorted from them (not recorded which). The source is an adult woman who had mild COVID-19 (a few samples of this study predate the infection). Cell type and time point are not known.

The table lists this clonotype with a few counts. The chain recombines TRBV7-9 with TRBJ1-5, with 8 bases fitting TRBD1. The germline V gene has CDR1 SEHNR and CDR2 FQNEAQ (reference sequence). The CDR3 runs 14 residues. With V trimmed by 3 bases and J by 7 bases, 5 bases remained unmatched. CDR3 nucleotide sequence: TGTGCCAGCAGCTTGACAGGGGAAGGACAGCCCCAGCATTTT. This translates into CASSLTGEGQPQHF.

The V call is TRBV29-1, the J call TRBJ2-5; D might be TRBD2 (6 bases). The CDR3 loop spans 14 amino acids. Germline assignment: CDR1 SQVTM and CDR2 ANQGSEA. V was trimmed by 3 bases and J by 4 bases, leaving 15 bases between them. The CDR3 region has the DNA TGCAGCGTTGAGCCGGGACTCGCAGCAGAGACCCAGTACTTC. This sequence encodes CSVEPGLAAETQYF. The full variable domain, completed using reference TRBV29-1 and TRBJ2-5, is SAVISQKPSRDICQRGTSLTIQCQVDSQVTMMFWYRQQPGQSLTLIATANQGSEATYESGFVIDKFPISRPNLTFSTLTVSNMSPEDSSIYLCSVEPGLAAETQYFGPGTRLLVL.

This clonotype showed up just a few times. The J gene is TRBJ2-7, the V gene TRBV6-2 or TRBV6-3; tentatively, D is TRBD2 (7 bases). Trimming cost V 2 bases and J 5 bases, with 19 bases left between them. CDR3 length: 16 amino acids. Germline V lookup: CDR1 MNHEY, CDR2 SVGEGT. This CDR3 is CASSYGGGLERDEQYF. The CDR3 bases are TGTGCCAGCAGTTACGGGGGGGGCCTGGAACGAGACGAGCAGTACTTC.

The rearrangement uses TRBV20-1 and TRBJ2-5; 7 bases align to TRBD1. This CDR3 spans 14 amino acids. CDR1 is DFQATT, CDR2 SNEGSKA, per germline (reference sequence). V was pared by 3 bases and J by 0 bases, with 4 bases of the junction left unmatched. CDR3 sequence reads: CSARGQTYQETQYF. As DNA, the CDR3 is TGCAGTGCTAGGGGACAGACGTACCAAGAGACCCAGTACTTC.

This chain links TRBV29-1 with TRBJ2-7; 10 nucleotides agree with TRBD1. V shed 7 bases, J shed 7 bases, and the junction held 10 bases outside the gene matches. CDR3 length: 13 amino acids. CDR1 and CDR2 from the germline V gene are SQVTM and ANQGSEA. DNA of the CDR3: TGCAGCGGTGCCCGGGACAGGGGAGGGGAGCAGTACTTC. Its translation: CSGARDRGGEQYF.

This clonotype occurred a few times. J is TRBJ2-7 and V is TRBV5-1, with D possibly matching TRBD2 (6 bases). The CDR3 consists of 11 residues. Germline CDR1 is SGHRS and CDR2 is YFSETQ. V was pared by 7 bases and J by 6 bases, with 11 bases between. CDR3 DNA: TGCGCCAGCCGGGGAGGATCCGAGCAGTACTTC. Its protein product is CASRGGSEQYF.

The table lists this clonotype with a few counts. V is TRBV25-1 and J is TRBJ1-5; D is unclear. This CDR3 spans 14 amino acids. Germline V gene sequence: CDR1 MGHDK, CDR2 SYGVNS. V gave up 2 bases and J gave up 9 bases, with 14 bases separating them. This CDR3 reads CASSELESAAPQHF. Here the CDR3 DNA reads TGTGCCAGCAGTGAACTGGAATCGGCCGCGCCCCAGCATTTT.

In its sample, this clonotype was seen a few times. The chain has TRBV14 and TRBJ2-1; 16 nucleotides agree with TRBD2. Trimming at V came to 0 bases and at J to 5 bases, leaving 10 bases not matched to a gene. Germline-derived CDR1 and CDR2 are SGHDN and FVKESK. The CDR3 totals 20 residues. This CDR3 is CASSQEMGLAGGIVHNEQFF. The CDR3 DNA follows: TGTGCCAGCAGCCAAGAAATGGGACTAGCGGGAGGGATTGTCCACAATGAGCAGTTCTTC.

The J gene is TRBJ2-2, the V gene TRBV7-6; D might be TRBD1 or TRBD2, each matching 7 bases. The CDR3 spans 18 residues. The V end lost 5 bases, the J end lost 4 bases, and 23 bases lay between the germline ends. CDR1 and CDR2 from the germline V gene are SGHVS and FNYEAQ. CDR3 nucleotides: TGTGCCAGCAGCCACCGCCAGGGGGGCGGGAGAGGCACCGGGGAGCTGTTTTTT. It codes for CASSHRQGGGRGTGELFF.

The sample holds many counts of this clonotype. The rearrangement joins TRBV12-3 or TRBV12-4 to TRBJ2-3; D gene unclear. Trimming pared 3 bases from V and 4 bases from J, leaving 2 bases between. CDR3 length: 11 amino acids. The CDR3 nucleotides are TGTGCCAGCAGTTTCGCAGATACGCAGTATTTT. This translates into CASSFADTQYF.

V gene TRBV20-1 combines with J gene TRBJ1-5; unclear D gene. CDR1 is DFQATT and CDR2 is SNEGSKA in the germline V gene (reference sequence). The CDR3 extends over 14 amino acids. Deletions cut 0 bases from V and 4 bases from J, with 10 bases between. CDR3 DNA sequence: TGCAGTGCTAGAGATATGAGAGTTAATCAGCCCCAGCATTTT. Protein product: CSARDMRVNQPQHF.

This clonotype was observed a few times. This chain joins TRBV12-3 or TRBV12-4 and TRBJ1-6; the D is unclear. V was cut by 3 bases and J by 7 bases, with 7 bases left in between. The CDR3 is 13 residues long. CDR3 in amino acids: CASSFEENSPLHF. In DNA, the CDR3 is TGTGCCAGCAGTTTTGAGGAGAATTCACCCCTCCACTTT.

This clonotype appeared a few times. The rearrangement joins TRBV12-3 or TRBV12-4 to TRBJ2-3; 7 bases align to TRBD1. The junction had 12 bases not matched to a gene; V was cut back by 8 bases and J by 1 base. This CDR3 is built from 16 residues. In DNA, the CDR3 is TGTGCCAGCTCAATTGTACAGGGGCGGGGCACAGATACGCAGTATTTT. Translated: CASSIVQGRGTDTQYF.

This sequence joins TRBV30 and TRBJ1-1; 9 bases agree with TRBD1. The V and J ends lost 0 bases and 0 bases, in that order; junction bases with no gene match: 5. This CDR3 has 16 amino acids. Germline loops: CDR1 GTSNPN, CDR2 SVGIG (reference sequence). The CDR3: CAWSVKQGALNTEAFF. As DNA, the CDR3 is TGTGCCTGGAGTGTAAAACAGGGGGCGTTGAACACTGAAGCTTTCTTT.

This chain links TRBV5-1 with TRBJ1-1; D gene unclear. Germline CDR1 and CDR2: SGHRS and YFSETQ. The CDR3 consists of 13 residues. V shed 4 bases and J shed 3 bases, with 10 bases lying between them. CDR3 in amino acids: CASSAMTDTEAFF. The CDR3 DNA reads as TGCGCCAGCAGCGCTATGACGGACACTGAAGCTTTCTTT.

CDR3 sequence: CASSPLTGATEAFF. In DNA, the CDR3 is TGTGCCAGCAGCCCTCTCACAGGGGCGACTGAAGCTTTCTTT. The genes are TRBV11-3 and TRBJ1-1, with TRBD1 identical over 7 bases. The CDR3 extends over 14 amino acids. CDR1 SGHNT and CDR2 YENEEA come from the germline V gene. Losses at the gene ends were 5 bases for V and 5 bases for J; bases not matched to a gene: 8.

The CDR3 DNA sequence: TGTGCCAGCCGACTAGCTTTCCCCACAGATACGCAGTATTTT. It translates to CASRLAFPTDTQYF. This chain joins TRBV4-2 and TRBJ2-3, with TRBD2 identical over 7 bases. V lost 8 bases and J lost 2; bases outside the gene matches: 7. The CDR3 covers 14 residues. The V gene's germline CDR1 is LGHNA and CDR2 YNFKEQ.

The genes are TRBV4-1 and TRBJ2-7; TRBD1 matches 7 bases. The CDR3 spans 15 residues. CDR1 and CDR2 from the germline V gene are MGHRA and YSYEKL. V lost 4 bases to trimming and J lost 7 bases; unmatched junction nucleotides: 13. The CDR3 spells CASSLGTDILQEQYF. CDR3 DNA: TGCGCCAGCAGCCTTGGGACAGACATCTTACAGGAGCAGTACTTC.

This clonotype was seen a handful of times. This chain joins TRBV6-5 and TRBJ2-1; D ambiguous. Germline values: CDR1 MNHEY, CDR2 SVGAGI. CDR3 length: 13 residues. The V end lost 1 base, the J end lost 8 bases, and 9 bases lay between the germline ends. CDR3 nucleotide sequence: TGTGCCAGCAGTTACTTAGCAGAATATGAGCAGTTCTTC. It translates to CASSYLAEYEQFF.

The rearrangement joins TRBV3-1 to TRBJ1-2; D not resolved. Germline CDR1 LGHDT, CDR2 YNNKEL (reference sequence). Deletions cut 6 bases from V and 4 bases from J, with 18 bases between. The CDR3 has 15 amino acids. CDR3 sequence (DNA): TGTGCCAGCAGTGGCCTGGCGGGGATTTTCTATGGCTACACCTTC. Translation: CASSGLAGIFYGYTF.

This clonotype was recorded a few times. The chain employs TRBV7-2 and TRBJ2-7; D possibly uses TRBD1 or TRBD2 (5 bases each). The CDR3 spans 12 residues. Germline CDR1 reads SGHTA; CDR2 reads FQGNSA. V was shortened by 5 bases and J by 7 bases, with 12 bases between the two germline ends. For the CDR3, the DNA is TGTGCCAGCAGCCCAGCCGGGACGGAGCAGTACTTC. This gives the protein CASSPAGTEQYF. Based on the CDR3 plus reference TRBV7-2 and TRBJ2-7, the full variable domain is GAGVSQSPSNKVTEKGKDVELRCDPISGHTALYWYRQSLGQGLEFLIYFQGNSAPDKSGLPSDRFSAERTGGSVSTLTIQRTQQEDSAVYLCASSPAGTEQYFGPGTRLTVT.

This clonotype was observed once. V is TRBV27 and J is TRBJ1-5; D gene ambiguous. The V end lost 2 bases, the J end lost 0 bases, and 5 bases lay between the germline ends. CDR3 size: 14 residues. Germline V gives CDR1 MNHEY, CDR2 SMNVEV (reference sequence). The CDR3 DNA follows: TGTGCCAGCAGTTTAAAGGGTAGCAATCAGCCCCAGCATTTT. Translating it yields CASSLKGSNQPQHF.

The CDR3: CATSDSSLAGGVEQFF. The CDR3 DNA reads TGTGCCACCAGTGATTCTTCGCTAGCGGGAGGAGTAGAGCAGTTCTTC. The genes are TRBV24-1 and TRBJ2-1; 11 bases align to TRBD2. The ends lost 2 bases at V and 10 bases at J; junction bases unmatched: 9. The CDR3 has 16 residues. In germline, CDR1 is KGHDR, CDR2 SFDVKD.

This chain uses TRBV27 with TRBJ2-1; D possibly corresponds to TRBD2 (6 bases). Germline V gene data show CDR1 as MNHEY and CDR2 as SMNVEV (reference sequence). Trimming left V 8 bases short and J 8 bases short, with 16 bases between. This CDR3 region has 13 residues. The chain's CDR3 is CASRTMSGDEQFF. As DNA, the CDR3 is TGTGCCAGCCGGACTATGTCGGGTGATGAGCAGTTCTTC.

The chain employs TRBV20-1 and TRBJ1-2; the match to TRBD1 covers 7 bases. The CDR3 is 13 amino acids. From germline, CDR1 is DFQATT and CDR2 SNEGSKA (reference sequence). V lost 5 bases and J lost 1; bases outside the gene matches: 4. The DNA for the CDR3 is TGCAGTGCTCCGGACAGGAATAACTATGGCTACACCTTC. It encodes CSAPDRNNYGYTF.